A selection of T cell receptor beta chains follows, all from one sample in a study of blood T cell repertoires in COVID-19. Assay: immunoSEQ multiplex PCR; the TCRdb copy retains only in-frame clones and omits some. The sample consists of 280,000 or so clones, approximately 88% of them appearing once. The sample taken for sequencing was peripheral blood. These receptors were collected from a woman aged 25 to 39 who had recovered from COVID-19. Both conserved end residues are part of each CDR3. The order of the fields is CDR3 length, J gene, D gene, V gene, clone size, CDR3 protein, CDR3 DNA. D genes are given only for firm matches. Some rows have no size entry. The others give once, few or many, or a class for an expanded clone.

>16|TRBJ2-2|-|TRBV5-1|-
CASSLAPGQNTGELFF
TGCGCCAGCAGCTTAGCTCCGGGACAGAACACCGGGGAGCTGTTTTTT
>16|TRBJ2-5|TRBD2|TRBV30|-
CAWSPGLARSGETQYF
TGTGCCTGGAGTCCCGGACTAGCTCGGAGTGGGGAGACCCAGTACTTC
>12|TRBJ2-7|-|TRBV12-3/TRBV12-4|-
CASSLEGGEQYF
TGTGCCAGCAGTTTAGAAGGGGGCGAGCAGTACTTC
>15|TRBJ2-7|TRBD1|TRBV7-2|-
CASSTPGTGRDEQYF
TGTGCCAGCAGCACACCCGGGACAGGTCGGGACGAGCAGTACTTC
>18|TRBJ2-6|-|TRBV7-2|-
CASSLTPQGISGANVLTF
TGTGCCAGCAGCTTAACCCCTCAGGGTATCTCTGGGGCCAACGTCCTGACTTTC
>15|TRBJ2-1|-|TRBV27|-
CASSLRQVVDNEQFF
TGTGCCAGCAGTTTACGGCAGGTCGTCGACAATGAGCAGTTCTTC
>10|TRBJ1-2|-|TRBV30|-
CAWGVWPSTF
TGTGCCTGGGGTGTCTGGCCAAGCACCTTC
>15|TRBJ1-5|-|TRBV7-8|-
CAGSLRRGANQPQHF
TGTGCCGGCAGCTTACGCAGGGGAGCCAATCAGCCCCAGCATTTT
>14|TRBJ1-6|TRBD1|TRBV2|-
CASRRDRYNSPLHF
TGTGCCAGCAGAAGGGACAGATATAATTCACCCCTCCACTTT
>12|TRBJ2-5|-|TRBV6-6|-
CASTQNPETQYF
TGTGCCAGCACACAAAATCCGGAGACCCAGTACTTC
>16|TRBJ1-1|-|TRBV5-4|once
CASSTGTPLPNTEAFF
TGTGCCAGCAGCACAGGGACACCCTTACCGAACACTGAAGCTTTCTTT
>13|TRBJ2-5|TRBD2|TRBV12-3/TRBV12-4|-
CASSTGGARLLYF
TGTGCCAGCAGTACCGGGGGGGCGCGGTTGCTGTACTTC
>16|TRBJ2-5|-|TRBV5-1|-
CASRRLIAPLRETQYF
TGCGCCAGCAGGCGGTTAATAGCGCCCCTGAGGGAGACCCAGTACTTC
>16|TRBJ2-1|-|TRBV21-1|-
CASSKPSLAGYNEQFF
TGTGCCAGCAGCAAACCCTCACTAGCAGGGTACAATGAGCAGTTCTTC
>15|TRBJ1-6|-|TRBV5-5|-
CASSLEVGYGSPLHF
TGTGCCAGCAGCTTGGAGGTGGGCTACGGTTCACCCCTCCACTTT
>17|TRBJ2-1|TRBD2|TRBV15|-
CATSKRGTPNLMDEQFF
TGTGCCACCAGCAAGCGGGGGACCCCGAACCTGATGGATGAGCAGTTCTTC
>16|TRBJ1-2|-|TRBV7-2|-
CASSSQVGGAQHGYTF
TGTGCCAGCAGCTCTCAAGTTGGGGGGGCGCAACATGGCTACACCTTC
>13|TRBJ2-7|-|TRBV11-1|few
CASSFGAAYEQYF
TGTGCCAGCAGCTTTGGGGCAGCCTACGAGCAGTACTTC
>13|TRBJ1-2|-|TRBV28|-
CATADSGGYGYTF
TGTGCCACGGCTGATTCGGGAGGCTATGGCTACACCTTC
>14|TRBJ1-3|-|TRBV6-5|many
CASTWDEGGNTIYF
TGTGCCAGCACCTGGGATGAGGGAGGAAACACCATATATTTT
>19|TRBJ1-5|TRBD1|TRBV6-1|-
CASSEGIPGQGAGNQPQHF
TGTGCCAGCAGTGAAGGTATTCCGGGACAGGGGGCAGGGAATCAGCCCCAGCATTTT
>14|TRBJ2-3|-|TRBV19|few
CASSEDWGTDTQYF
TGTGCCAGTAGTGAGGACTGGGGCACAGATACGCAGTATTTT
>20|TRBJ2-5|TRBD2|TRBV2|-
CASSSPGTSGGPRTSETQYF
TGTGCCAGCAGTTCACCGGGGACTAGCGGGGGGCCTAGGACATCAGAGACCCAGTACTTC
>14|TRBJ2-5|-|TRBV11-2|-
CASSLGAPEETQYF
TGTGCCAGCAGCTTAGGGGCCCCCGAAGAGACCCAGTACTTC
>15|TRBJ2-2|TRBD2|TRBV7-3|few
CASSPNRGDTGELFF
TGTGCCAGCAGCCCCAACCGGGGGGACACCGGGGAGCTGTTTTTT
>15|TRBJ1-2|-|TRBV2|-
CAYPGQTGPSYGYTF
TGTGCCTACCCAGGACAGACAGGACCCTCGTATGGCTACACCTTC